This T cell receptor (beta chain) was profiled in a study of cytomegalovirus exposure and HLA in healthy donors. The wider study: A subsequent analysis reported that the 110 or so validation repertoires were produced on the same platform that had also been used for the roughly 700 first-cohort repertoires.

Clones were sequenced by immunoSEQ multiplex PCR, and TCRdb holds only the in-frame ones, with some missing. The repertoire holds roughly 70,000 clones, with around 81% as singletons. Notes on this clone: Its antigen remains unknown.

Overall study findings and caveats: It was 164 TCR beta chains that were listed as cytomegalovirus-associated. Rarity characterized most TCR sequences, yet some public TCRs appeared in many donors.

This TCR was recovered from a man aged 25 to 40 in good health and CMV-seronegative. The sample comprised PBMCs.

CDR3 sequence: CSVKVATGLAGELFF. DNA of the CDR3: TGCAGCGTTAAAGTCGCTACAGGGTTGGCCGGGGAGCTGTTTTTT. The chain is built from TRBV29-1 and TRBJ2-2; D is perhaps TRBD1 (6 bases). V gave up 5 bases and J gave up 6 bases, with 19 bases separating them. The CDR3 runs 15 residues. Germline values: CDR1 SQVTM, CDR2 ANQGSEA.